One TCR beta chain is described in this entry. The sample comes from a study of radiation and T cells in renal cell carcinoma. This CDR3 is built from 14 residues. CDR1 and CDR2 from the germline V gene are SGHKS and YYEKEE (reference sequence). Trimming took off 3 bases at V and 4 bases at J, with 11 bases between the two ends. Profiled with immunoSEQ multiplex PCR; TCRdb holds only in-frame clones, not every one. The sample consists of some 130,000 clones, about 81% of them appearing once. Documented time point: blood 2 weeks post-SBRT. Treatment defined: 15 Gy SBRT to primary tumor, nephrectomy 4 weeks later.

The genes are TRBV5-5 and TRBJ1-5; the D is unclear. The clonotype comes from an older woman with renal cell carcinoma. The material was blood, obtained from a patient whose treatment included radiotherapy and nephrectomy. As DNA, the CDR3 is TGTGCCAGCAGCTCGGGCTCTGGGAATCAGCCCCAGCATTTT. Residues: CASSSGSGNQPQHF.